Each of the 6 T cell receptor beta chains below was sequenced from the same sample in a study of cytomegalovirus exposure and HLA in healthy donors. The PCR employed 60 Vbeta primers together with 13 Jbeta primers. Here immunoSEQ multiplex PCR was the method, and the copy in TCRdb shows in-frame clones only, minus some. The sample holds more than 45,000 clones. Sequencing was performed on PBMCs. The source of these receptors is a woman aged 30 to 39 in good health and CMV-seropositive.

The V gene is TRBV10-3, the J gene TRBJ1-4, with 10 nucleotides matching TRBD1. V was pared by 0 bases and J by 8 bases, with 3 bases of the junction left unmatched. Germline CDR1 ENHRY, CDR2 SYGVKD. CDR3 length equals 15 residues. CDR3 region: CAISESTGGNEKLFF. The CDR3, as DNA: TGTGCCATCAGTGAGTCGACAGGGGGCAACGAAAAACTGTTTTTT.

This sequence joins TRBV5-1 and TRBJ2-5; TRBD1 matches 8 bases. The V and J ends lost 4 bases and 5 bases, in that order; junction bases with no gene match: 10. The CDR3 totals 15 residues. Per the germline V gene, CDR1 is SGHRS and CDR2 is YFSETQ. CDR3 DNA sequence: TGCGCCAGCAGCCCTGAATGGACAGGGAGGGAGACCCAGTACTTC. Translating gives CASSPEWTGRETQYF.

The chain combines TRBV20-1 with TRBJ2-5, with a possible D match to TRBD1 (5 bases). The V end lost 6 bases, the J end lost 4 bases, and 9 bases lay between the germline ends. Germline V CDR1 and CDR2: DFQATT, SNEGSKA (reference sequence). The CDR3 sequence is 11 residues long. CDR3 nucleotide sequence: TGCAGTGCCAGGGTCGGAGAGACCCAGTACTTC. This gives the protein CSARVGETQYF.

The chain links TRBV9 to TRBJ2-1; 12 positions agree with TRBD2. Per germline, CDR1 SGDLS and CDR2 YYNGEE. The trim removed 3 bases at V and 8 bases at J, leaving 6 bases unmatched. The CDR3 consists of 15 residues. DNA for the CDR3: TGTGCCAGCAGCGCGCTAGCGGGAGGGTTGGATGAGCAGTTCTTC. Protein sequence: CASSALAGGLDEQFF.

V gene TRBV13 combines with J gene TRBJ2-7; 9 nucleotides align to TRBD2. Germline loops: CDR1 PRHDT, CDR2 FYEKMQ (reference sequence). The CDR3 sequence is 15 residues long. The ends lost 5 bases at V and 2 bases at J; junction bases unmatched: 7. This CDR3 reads CASSGILAGAYEQYF. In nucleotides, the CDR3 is TGTGCCAGCAGCGGGATCTTAGCGGGAGCCTACGAGCAGTACTTC.

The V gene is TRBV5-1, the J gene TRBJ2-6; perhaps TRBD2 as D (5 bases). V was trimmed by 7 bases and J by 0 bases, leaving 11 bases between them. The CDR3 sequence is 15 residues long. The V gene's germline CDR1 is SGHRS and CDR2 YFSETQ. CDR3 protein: CASGRETSGANVLTF. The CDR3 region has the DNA TGCGCCAGCGGAAGGGAGACCTCTGGGGCCAACGTCCTGACTTTC.